This T cell receptor beta chain was obtained from a study of circulating and synovial CD4+ cells in juvenile arthritis. Points from the study as a whole: The pathogenic-like versus bulk T cell difference escaped Vbeta family analysis. These repertoires were less diverse than bulk blood CD4 repertoires. T cell genome counts differed by at least an order of magnitude between CPL and CD4 samples.

J was trimmed by 1 base and V by 0 bases; bases with no gene match: 9. The length of the CDR3 is 17 residues. CDR1 and CDR2 from the germline V gene are SGHDT and YYEEEE. Measured with immunoSEQ multiplex PCR; TCRdb has only the in-frame clones, and not every one. The sample consists of 39,000 or so clones, about 94% of them appearing once. Concerning this clone: Its antigen is unknown.

Sequenced material: CD4+ T cells from blood. The receptor was derived from a human donor with juvenile idiopathic arthritis. The V and J genes are TRBV5-6 and TRBJ1-1, with 7 bases matching TRBD1. The CDR3 spells CASSLEGTANRNTEAFF. As DNA, the CDR3 is TGTGCCAGCAGCTTGGAGGGGACAGCTAATCGGAACACTGAAGCTTTCTTT.